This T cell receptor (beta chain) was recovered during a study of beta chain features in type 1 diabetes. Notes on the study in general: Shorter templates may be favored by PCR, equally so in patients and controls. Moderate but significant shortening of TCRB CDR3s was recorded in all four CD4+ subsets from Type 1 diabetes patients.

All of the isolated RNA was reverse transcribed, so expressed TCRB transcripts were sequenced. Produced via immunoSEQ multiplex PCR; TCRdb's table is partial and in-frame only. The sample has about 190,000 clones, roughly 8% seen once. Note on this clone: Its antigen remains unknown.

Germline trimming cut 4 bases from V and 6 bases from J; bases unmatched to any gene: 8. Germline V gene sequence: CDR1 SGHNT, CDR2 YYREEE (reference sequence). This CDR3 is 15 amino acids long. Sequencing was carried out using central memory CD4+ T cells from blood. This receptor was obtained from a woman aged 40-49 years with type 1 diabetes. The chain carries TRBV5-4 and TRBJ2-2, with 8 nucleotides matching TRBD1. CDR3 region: CASSIQGGLSGELFF. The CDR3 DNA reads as TGTGCCAGCAGCATACAGGGGGGTTTATCCGGGGAGCTGTTTTTT.